One sample yielded the 16 T cell receptor beta chains listed below, sequenced in a study of Graves' ophthalmopathy and Graves' hyperthyroidism (dated by TCRdb to the late 2010s). For sequencing, an Illumina HiSeq 2000 was employed. TCR beta CDR3 regions were amplified from RNA transcripts for repertoire sequencing. The first round was an RT-PCR using HTBI primers with the Qiagen OneStep RT-PCR kit, and this first round was followed by a second-round multiplex PCR, then size selection and purification. TCRdb took the public reads, trimmed them with fastp at Q25, ran MiXCR for clone calling and kept in-frame beta chains. Entries that share a CDR3 protein sequence are merged under the most common genes and DNA. The sample table lists 400,000 or so distinct CDR3 sequences, approximately 18% of them with a count of one. The ten largest clones capture 2.4% of the sample. The sequenced sample was peripheral blood. The receptors here all came from an adult woman with stable Graves' hyperthyroidism.

This clonotype was observed many times. The chain has TRBV4-1 and TRBJ2-7, with 13 bases matching TRBD2. V gave up 2 bases and J gave up 4 bases; unmatched junction bases: 8. The CDR3 is 17 amino acids. The V gene's germline CDR1 is MGHRA and CDR2 YSYEKL. In DNA form, the CDR3 reads TGCGCCAGCAGCCAATTGTGGACTAGCGGGAGTACGTACGAGCAGTACTTC. Translation gives CASSQLWTSGSTYEQYF.

At least ten counts were recorded for this clonotype. The rearrangement joins TRBV2 to TRBJ2-7; D not resolved. The germline CDR1 and CDR2 sequences are SNHLY and FYNNEI. There are 15 residues in the CDR3. Trimming shortened V by 6 bases and J by 3 bases, and 18 bases separated the two germline ends. For the CDR3, the DNA is TGTGCCAGCAGCTCGAACGGGCAGGCCCTCTACGAGCAGTACTTC. Translating gives CASSSNGQALYEQYF. The entire variable domain, with the rest obtained from reference TRBV2 and TRBJ2-7, is as follows: EPEVTQTPSHQVTQMGQEVILRCVPISNHLYFYWYRQILGQKVEFLVSFYNNEISEKSEIFDDQFSVERPDGSNFTLKIRSTKLEDSAMYFCASSSNGQALYEQYFGPGTRLTVT.

Ten or more counts support this clonotype. The chain uses TRBV7-3 and TRBJ2-2; D is perhaps TRBD1 (6 bases). In germline, CDR1 is SGHTA, CDR2 FQGTGA. The V and J ends lost 10 bases and 1 base respectively, with 13 bases between them. The CDR3 sequence is 14 residues long. The CDR3 nucleotides read TGTGCCATAACATCAGGGGAGAACACCGGGGAGCTGTTTTTT. Residues: CAITSGENTGELFF.

In its sample, this clonotype was seen many times. The chain uses TRBV6-1 and TRBJ1-2; possibly TRBD1 for D (5 bases). Germline CDR1 and CDR2: MNHNS and SASEGT. V lost 3 bases, J lost 8 bases, and 10 bases lay in between. This CDR3 spans 12 amino acids. The CDR3 nucleotides are TGTGCCAGCAGTGACGGAGGGGACGGCTACACCTTC. It is translated as CASSDGGDGYTF.

In this sample, this clonotype turned up many times. V usage is TRBV4-1 and J usage is TRBJ2-7; D not resolved. The germline V gene has CDR1 MGHRA and CDR2 YSYEKL. V lost 1 base, J lost 2 bases, and 9 bases lay in between. The CDR3 has 14 residues. In DNA form, the CDR3 reads TGCGCCAGCAGCCAAGTCGCTTCCACCTACGAGCAGTACTTC. As protein: CASSQVASTYEQYF.

This clonotype was counted a single time. The chain has TRBV6-1 and TRBJ2-7; D call uncertain. V lost 5 bases to trimming and J lost 9 bases, with 11 bases between them. The CDR3 is made up of 11 amino acids. Germline CDR1 MNHNS, CDR2 SASEGT. For the CDR3, the DNA is TGTGCCAGCAGTCCTGGGGTGTGGCAGTACTTC. Its translation: CASSPGVWQYF.

This clonotype has ten or more counts. This clone may be a read error of a much larger clone one base away. V and J are TRBV28 and TRBJ1-2, with TRBD1 matching 10 bases. CDR3 length: 13 residues. The V segment lost 11 bases and the J segment 8 bases; nucleotides outside the gene matches: 11. CDR1 and CDR2 from the germline V gene are MDHEN and SYDVKM. The DNA of the CDR3 is TGTGCCGGCTATTTCCGGACAGGGGGAGGCTACACCTTC. This translates into CAGYFRTGGGYTF.

This clonotype was seen ten or more times. This sequence joins TRBV28 and TRBJ1-2; the D gene is possibly TRBD1 (6 bases). CDR1 and CDR2 (germline): MDHEN, SYDVKM. V lost 6 bases and J lost 10, with 18 bases in between. This CDR3 has 13 residues. CDR3 loop: CASSPTDRRSYTF. The CDR3, as DNA: TGTGCCAGCAGCCCCACGGACAGACGCTCCTACACCTTC.

This clonotype was seen many times. V is TRBV28 and J is TRBJ2-7, with unresolved D. This CDR3 is built from 14 residues. V was trimmed by 6 bases and J by 4 bases, leaving 16 bases between them. Per the germline V gene, CDR1 is MDHEN and CDR2 is SYDVKM. The CDR3 coding sequence is TGTGCCAGCAGCCTCATAGAGGCTAAGTACGAGCAGTACTTC. It codes for CASSLIEAKYEQYF.

V is TRBV6-2 or TRBV6-3 and J is TRBJ1-5; D remains unclear. V gave up 8 bases and J gave up 10 bases, with 12 bases separating them. Per germline, CDR1 MNHEY and CDR2 SVGEGT. This CDR3 region has 11 residues. CDR3: CASSNPGPQHF. CDR3 nucleotides: TGTGCCAGCTCGAACCCTGGTCCCCAGCATTTT.

In this sample, this clonotype turned up many times. A read error may explain this, as a much larger clone is one base away. J is TRBJ2-5 and V is TRBV24-1; 9 bases are shared with TRBD1. Germline loops: CDR1 KGHDR, CDR2 SFDVKD. The CDR3 consists of 15 residues. Germline trimming cut 3 bases from V and 5 bases from J; bases unmatched to any gene: 6. Here the CDR3 DNA reads TGTGCCACCAGTGATCCCGGACAGGGGAGGGAGACCCAGTACTTC. Amino acids: CATSDPGQGRETQYF.

At least ten counts were recorded for this clonotype. This chain connects TRBV12-3 or TRBV12-4 to TRBJ2-7, with 8 nucleotides matching TRBD1. Losses at the gene ends were 5 bases for V and 2 bases for J; bases not matched to a gene: 5. CDR3 length: 14 amino acids. CDR3 nucleotides: TGTGCCAGCAGTCCCGGACAGGGACCCTACGAGCAGTACTTC. This translates into CASSPGQGPYEQYF.

This clonotype was recorded at least ten times. V usage is TRBV6-1 and J usage is TRBJ2-7; D assignment may be TRBD1 or TRBD2 (5 bases each). Germline CDR1 MNHNS, CDR2 SASEGT. CDR3 length equals 15 residues. V was clipped by 7 bases and J by 4 bases, with 20 bases between them. In DNA form, the CDR3 reads TGTGCCAGCAACGTGGGACCGAAGTCCGGGTACGAGCAGTACTTC. This translates into CASNVGPKSGYEQYF.

This clonotype appeared many times. The chain is built from TRBV15 and TRBJ2-5, with D possibly TRBD2 on 6 matching bases. The CDR3 contains 15 residues. The germline V gene has CDR1 LNHNV and CDR2 YYDKDF (reference sequence). V gave up 4 bases and J gave up 0 bases, with 12 bases separating them. The CDR3 DNA reads as TGTGCCACCAGCACAGCGGGCAGGAACCAAGAGACCCAGTACTTC. Translation gives CATSTAGRNQETQYF.

This clonotype has a count of ten or more. The chain joins TRBV20-1 to TRBJ2-7, with TRBD2 as a possible D gene (5 bases). Per the germline V gene, CDR1 is DFQATT and CDR2 is SNEGSKA (reference sequence). This CDR3 is 16 amino acids long. V lost 6 bases and J 2 bases, leaving 23 bases between the germline ends. CDR3 bases: TGCAGTGCCAATCCAGCGGAGGTAGCGAGGACCTACGAGCAGTACTTC. It codes for CSANPAEVARTYEQYF.

This clonotype was picked up many times. The V and J genes are TRBV19 and TRBJ1-2; TRBD1 matches 7 bases. Germline assignment: CDR1 LNHDA and CDR2 SQIVND (reference sequence). V shed 6 bases and J 7 bases; nucleotides not matched to a gene: 5. CDR3 length: 12 residues. In DNA, the CDR3 is TGTGCCAGTAGCGACAGGGATGCTGGCTACACCTTC. This codes for CASSDRDAGYTF.